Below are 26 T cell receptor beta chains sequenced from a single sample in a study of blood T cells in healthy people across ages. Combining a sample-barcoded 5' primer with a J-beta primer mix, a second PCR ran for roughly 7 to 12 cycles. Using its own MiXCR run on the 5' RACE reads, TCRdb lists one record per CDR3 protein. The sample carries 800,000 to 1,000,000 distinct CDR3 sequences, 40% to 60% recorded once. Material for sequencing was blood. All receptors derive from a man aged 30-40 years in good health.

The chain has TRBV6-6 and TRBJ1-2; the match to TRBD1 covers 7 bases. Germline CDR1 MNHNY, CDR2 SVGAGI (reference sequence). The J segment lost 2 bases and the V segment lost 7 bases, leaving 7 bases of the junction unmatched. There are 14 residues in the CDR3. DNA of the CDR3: TGTGCCAGCACTATAACGACAGGGAACTATGGCTACACCTTC. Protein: CASTITTGNYGYTF.

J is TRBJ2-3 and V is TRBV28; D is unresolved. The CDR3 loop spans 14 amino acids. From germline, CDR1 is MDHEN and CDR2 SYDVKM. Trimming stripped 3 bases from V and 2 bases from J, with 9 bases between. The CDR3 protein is CASSFNRATDTQYF. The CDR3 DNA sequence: TGTGCCAGCAGTTTTAATAGGGCCACAGATACGCAGTATTTT. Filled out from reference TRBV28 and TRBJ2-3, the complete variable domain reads DVKVTQSSRYLVKRTGEKVFLECVQDMDHENMFWYRQDPGLGLRLIYFSYDVKMKEKGDIPEGYSVSREKKERFSLILESASTNQTSMYLCASSFNRATDTQYFGPGTRLTVL.

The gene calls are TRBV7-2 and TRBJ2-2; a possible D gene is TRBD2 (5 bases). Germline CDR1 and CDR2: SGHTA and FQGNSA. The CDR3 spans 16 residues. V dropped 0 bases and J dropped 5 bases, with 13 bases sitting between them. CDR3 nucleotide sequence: TGTGCCAGCAGCTTAGCGCAAGACTATAGGACCGGGGAGCTGTTTTTT. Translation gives CASSLAQDYRTGELFF.

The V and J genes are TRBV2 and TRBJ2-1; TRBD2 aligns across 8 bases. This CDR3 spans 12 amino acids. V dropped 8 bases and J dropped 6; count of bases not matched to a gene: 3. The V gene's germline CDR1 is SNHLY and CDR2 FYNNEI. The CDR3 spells CASYGTSNEQFF. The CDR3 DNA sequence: TGTGCCAGCTATGGGACTAGCAATGAGCAGTTCTTC.

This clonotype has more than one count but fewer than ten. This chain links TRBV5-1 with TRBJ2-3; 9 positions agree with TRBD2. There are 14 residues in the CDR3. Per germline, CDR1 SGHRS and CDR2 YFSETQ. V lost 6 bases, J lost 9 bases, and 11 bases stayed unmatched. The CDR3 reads CASNKVAGAQTQYF. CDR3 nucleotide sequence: TGCGCCAGCAATAAGGTAGCGGGGGCCCAAACGCAGTATTTT.

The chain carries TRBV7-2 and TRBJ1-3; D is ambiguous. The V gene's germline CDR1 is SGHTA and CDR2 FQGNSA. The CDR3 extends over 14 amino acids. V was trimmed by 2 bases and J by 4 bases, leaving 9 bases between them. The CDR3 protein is CASSLRGEGNTIYF. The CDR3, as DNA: TGTGCCAGCAGCTTACGGGGAGAAGGAAACACCATATATTTT.

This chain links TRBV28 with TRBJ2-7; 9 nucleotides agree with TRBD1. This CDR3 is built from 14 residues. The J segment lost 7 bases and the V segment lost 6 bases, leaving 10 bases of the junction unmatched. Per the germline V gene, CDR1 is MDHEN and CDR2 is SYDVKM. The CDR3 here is CASRLQGAGPEQYF. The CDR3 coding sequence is TGTGCCAGCAGGCTACAGGGGGCTGGTCCGGAGCAGTACTTC.

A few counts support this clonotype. This CDR3 reads CASSLSSERGNSYEQYF. CDR3 nucleotides: TGTGCCAGCAGTTTATCGTCCGAGCGGGGGAACTCCTACGAGCAGTACTTC. This rearrangement joins TRBV27 to TRBJ2-7; the match to TRBD2 covers 8 bases. J gave up 0 bases and V 0 bases, and 7 bases lay outside the gene matches. The CDR3 is 17 amino acids. CDR1 is MNHEY, CDR2 SMNVEV, per germline (reference sequence).

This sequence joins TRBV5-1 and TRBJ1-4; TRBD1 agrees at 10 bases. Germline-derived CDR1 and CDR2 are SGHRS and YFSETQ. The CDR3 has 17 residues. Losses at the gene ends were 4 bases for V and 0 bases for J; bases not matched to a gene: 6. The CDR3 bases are TGCGCCAGCAGCCAGTGGGACAGGGGAGCAACTAATGAAAAACTGTTTTTT. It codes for CASSQWDRGATNEKLFF.

The CDR3 sequence: CASSSSSGGDTDTQYF. The CDR3 DNA sequence: TGTGCCAGCAGCTCGTCTAGCGGGGGGGACACAGATACGCAGTATTTT. The V call is TRBV7-9, the J call TRBJ2-3; 12 bases are a match to TRBD2. This CDR3 is 16 amino acids long. Germline values: CDR1 SEHNR, CDR2 FQNEAQ (reference sequence). Trimming cost V 4 bases and J 2 bases; bases outside gene matches: 4.

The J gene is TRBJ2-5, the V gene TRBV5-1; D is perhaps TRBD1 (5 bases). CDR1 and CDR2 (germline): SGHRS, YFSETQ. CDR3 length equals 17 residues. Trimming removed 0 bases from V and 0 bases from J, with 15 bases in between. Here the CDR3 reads CASSLEGQGWYQETQYF. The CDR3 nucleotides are TGCGCCAGCAGCTTGGAGGGGCAGGGTTGGTACCAAGAGACCCAGTACTTC.

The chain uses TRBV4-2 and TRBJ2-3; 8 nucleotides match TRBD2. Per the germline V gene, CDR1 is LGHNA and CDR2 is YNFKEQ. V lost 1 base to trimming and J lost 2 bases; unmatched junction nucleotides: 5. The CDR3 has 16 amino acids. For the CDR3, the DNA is TGTGCCAGCAGCCAAGGGGCGGGGGGCATCACAGATACGCAGTATTTT. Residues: CASSQGAGGITDTQYF.

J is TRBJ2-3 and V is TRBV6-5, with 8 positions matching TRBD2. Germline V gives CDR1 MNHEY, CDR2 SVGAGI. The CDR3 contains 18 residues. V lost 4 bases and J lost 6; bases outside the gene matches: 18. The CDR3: CASSSLLPTSGLGDTQYF. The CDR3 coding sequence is TGTGCCAGCAGTTCCCTACTCCCCACTAGCGGTCTAGGGGATACGCAGTATTTT.

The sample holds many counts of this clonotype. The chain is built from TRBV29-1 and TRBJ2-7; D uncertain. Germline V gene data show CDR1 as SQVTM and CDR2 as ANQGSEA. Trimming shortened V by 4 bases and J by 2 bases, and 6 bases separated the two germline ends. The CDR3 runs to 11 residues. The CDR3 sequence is CSVAVTYEQYF. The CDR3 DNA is TGCAGCGTTGCAGTAACCTACGAGCAGTACTTC.

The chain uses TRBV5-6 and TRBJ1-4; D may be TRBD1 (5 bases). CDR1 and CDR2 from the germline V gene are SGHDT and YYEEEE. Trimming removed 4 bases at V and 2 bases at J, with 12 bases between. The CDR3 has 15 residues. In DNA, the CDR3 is TGTGCCAGCAGCAGGGGCCCAGCCACTAATGAAAAACTGTTTTTT. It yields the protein CASSRGPATNEKLFF.

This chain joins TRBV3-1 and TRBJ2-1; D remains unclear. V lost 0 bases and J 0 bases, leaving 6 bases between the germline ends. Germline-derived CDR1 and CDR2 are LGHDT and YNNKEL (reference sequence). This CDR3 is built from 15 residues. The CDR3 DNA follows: TGTGCCAGCAGCCAAGAGACGGTCTCCTACAATGAGCAGTTCTTC. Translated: CASSQETVSYNEQFF.

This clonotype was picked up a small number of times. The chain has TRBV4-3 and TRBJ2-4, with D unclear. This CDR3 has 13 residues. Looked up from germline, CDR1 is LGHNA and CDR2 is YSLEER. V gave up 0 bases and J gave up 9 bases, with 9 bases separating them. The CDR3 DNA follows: TGCGCCAGCAGCCAAGAAACCTGGGGCATTCAGTACTTC. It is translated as CASSQETWGIQYF.

CDR3 DNA sequence: TGTGCCAGCATACGACAGGGGCGGCTTTACAATGAGCAGTTCTTC. Translation gives CASIRQGRLYNEQFF. The rearrangement links TRBV6-2 or TRBV6-3 to TRBJ2-1; 8 nucleotides line up with TRBD1. The CDR3 consists of 15 residues. V lost 7 bases to trimming and J lost 4 bases; unmatched junction nucleotides: 9. In germline, CDR1 is MNHEY, CDR2 SVGEGT.

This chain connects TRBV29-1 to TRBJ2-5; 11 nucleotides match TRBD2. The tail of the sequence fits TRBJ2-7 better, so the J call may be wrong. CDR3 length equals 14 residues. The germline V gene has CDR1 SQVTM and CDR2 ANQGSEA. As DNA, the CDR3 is TGCAGCGTTGAACTAGCGGGGGGTGCCTACGAGCAGTACTTC. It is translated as CSVELAGGAYEQYF.

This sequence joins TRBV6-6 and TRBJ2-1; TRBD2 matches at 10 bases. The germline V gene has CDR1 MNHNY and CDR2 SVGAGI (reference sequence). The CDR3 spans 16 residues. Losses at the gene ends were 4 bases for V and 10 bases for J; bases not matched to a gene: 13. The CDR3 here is CASSSQITGTSAEQFF. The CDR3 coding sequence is TGTGCCAGCAGTTCCCAGATTACCGGGACTAGCGCCGAGCAGTTCTTC.

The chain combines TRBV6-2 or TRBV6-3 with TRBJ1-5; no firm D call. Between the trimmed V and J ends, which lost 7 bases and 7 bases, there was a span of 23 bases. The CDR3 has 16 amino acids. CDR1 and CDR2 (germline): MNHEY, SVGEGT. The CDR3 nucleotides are TGTGCCAGCACCAAAAAGGTAGGGCCTGGAAGGCAGCCCCAGCATTTT. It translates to CASTKKVGPGRQPQHF.

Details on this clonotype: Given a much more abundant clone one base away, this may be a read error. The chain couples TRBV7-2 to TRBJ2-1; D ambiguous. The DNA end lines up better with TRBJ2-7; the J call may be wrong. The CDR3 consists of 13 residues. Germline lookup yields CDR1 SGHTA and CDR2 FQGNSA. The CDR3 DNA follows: TGTGCCAGCAGCCCGCCCTCTAGAAATGAGCAGTACTTC. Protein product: CASSPPSRNEQYF.

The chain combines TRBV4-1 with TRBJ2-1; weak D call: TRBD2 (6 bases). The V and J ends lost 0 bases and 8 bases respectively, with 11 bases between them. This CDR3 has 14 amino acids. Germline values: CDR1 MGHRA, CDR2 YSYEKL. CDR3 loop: CASSQEPGDYEQFF. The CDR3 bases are TGCGCCAGCAGCCAAGAACCCGGGGACTATGAGCAGTTCTTC.

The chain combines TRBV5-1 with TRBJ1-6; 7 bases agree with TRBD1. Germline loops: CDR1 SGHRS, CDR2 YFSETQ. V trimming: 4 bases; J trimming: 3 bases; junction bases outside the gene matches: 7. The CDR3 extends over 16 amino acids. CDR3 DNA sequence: TGCGCCAGCAGCCCTACCGACAGGGACTATAATTCACCCCTCCACTTT. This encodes CASSPTDRDYNSPLHF.

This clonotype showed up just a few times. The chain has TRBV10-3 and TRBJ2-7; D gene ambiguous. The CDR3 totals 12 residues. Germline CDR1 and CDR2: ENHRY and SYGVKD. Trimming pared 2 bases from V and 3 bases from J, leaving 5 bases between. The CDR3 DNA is TGTGCCATCAGTGAGGACGGCTACGAGCAGTACTTC. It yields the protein CAISEDGYEQYF.

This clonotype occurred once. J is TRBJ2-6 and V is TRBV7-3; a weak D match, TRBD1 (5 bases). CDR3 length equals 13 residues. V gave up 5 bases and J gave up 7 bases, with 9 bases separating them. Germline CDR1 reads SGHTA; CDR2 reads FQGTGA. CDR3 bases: TGTGCCAGCAGCAACCAGGGAGCCAACGTCCTGACTTTC. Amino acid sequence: CASSNQGANVLTF.